One sample yielded the 10 T cell receptor beta chains listed below, sequenced in a study of T cells in Graves' hyperthyroidism and ophthalmopathy. RNA transcripts served as the template for amplifying TCR beta CDR3 regions. TCR CDR3 underwent first-round RT-PCR with the HTBI primer set. TCRdb fed the multiplex PCR reads into MiXCR, producing one record per CDR3 protein. Of around 390,000 distinct CDR3 sequences listed, approximately 14% are singletons. The sequenced material came from blood. These receptors all come from a woman aged 25 to 39 with Graves' ophthalmopathy.

This clonotype was found a few times. The J gene is TRBJ2-5, the V gene TRBV9; no definite D call. V was clipped by 0 bases and J by 2 bases, with 8 bases between them. The CDR3 consists of 14 residues. Germline CDR1 is SGDLS and CDR2 is YYNGEE. The chain's CDR3 is CASSVDVKQETQYF. The CDR3, as DNA: TGTGCCAGCAGCGTAGATGTCAAACAAGAGACCCAGTACTTC.

The V call is TRBV27, the J call TRBJ1-5; D gene uncertain. The CDR3 is made up of 16 amino acids. V dropped 2 bases and J dropped 0 bases, with 11 bases sitting between them. CDR1 is MNHEY, CDR2 SMNVEV, per germline (reference sequence). Here the CDR3 reads CASSLGSVFSNQPQHF. In nucleotides, the CDR3 is TGTGCCAGCAGTTTAGGTTCGGTCTTTAGCAATCAGCCCCAGCATTTT.

This clonotype was detected many times. The chain combines TRBV28 with TRBJ2-5; D gene ambiguous. The germline CDR1 and CDR2 sequences are MDHEN and SYDVKM. This CDR3 is built from 14 residues. V shed 6 bases and J shed 3 bases, with 14 bases lying between them. In DNA form, the CDR3 reads TGTGCCAGCAGCCTGCAGGTGGCAGAAGAGACCCAGTACTTC. It specifies CASSLQVAEETQYF.

This clonotype has ten or more counts. This rearrangement joins TRBV11-3 to TRBJ1-1; tentative D call: TRBD1 (5 bases). The germline gives CDR1 SGHNT, CDR2 YENEEA. This CDR3 comprises 14 residues. Trimming left V 5 bases short and J 3 bases short, with 13 bases between. The CDR3 bases are TGTGCCAGCAGCCCCCCCTCGGGACACACTGAAGCTTTCTTT. Residues: CASSPPSGHTEAFF.

This clonotype was detected many times. The chain links TRBV2 to TRBJ2-7; D unresolved. Trimming took 5 bases from V and 2 from J, leaving 7 bases between them. The CDR3 is 12 residues long. Germline V gene data show CDR1 as SNHLY and CDR2 as FYNNEI. In nucleotides, the CDR3 is TGTGCCAGCAGTACCTACACCTACGAGCAGTACTTC. Protein sequence: CASSTYTYEQYF.

Ten or more counts support this clonotype. This sequence joins TRBV11-3 and TRBJ2-1; D remains unclear. CDR1 is SGHNT, CDR2 YENEEA, per germline. The CDR3 length is 11 residues. Between the trimmed V and J ends, which lost 8 bases and 8 bases, there was a span of 10 bases. CDR3 region: CASGPWDEQFF. CDR3 bases: TGTGCCAGCGGACCTTGGGATGAGCAGTTCTTC.

Regarding this clonotype: A read error may explain this, as a much larger clone is one base away. The rearrangement links TRBV7-6 to TRBJ2-3; D unresolved. The CDR3 runs to 14 residues. Germline V gene data show CDR1 as SGHVS and CDR2 as FNYEAQ. The CDR3 DNA sequence: TGTGCCGGCAGCTTACTTTCTTCCGGAGATACGCAGTATTTT. Protein sequence: CAGSLLSSGDTQYF.

At least ten counts were recorded for this clonotype. V gene TRBV6-2 or TRBV6-3 combines with J gene TRBJ2-7; D gene uncertain. Germline CDR1 and CDR2: MNHEY and SVGEGT. V was cut by 2 bases and J by 3 bases, with 2 bases left in between. The CDR3 totals 11 residues. CDR3 loop: CASSYLYEQYF. The CDR3 DNA reads TGTGCCAGCAGTTACCTCTACGAGCAGTACTTC.

This clonotype was seen ten or more times. The CDR3 loop is CASRSGLPGRGMNTEAFF. The DNA of the CDR3 is TGTGCCAGCAGGTCGGGTCTCCCCGGTCGGGGGATGAACACTGAAGCTTTCTTT. The chain is built from TRBV3-1 and TRBJ1-1, with D perhaps TRBD1 (5 bases). The CDR3 runs 18 residues. Trimming took off 6 bases at V and 0 bases at J, with 23 bases between the two ends. Germline loops: CDR1 LGHDT, CDR2 YNNKEL (reference sequence).

This clonotype appeared many times. The chain uses TRBV6-1 and TRBJ2-3; no reliable D call. The germline V gene encodes CDR1 MNHNS and CDR2 SASEGT. This CDR3 is built from 13 residues. Trimming took 7 bases from V and 1 from J, leaving 9 bases between them. The CDR3 spells CASTPLGTDTQYF. The CDR3 coding sequence is TGTGCCAGCACCCCCCTGGGCACAGATACGCAGTATTTT.